This T cell receptor (beta chain) appears in the sequencing data of a study of post-analysis software for immune sequencing data. Background on the study: There were relapsing-remitting, secondary progressive and progressive-relapsing multiple sclerosis among the disease courses included. Study-wide results and caveats: Relative to controls, patients had about 5 TRBV segments at higher frequency, with TRBV5-6, TRBV5-1 and TRBV20-1 among these. Normalized Chao1 diversity in multiple sclerosis patients fell significantly below that of controls.

The CDR3 spans 16 residues. V lost 0 bases, J lost 4 bases, and 14 bases lay in between. CDR1 LGHNA and CDR2 YSLEER come from the germline V gene. As concerns this clonotype: Its specificity is unknown.

Every TCR beta cDNA library bore unique molecular identifiers. TCRdb itself ran the PCR reads through MiXCR, one entry per CDR3 protein. The sample has some 800,000 distinct CDR3 sequences; around 45% are singletons. V is TRBV4-3 and J is TRBJ2-3; no clear D. This receptor was identified in a girl between 5 and 17 years old with multiple sclerosis. The sample taken for sequencing was blood. CDR3 sequence reads: CASSQEIPPTPDTQYF. Written as DNA, the CDR3 is TGCGCCAGCAGCCAAGAAATTCCACCGACCCCAGATACGCAGTATTTT.